This is a list of T cell receptor beta chains from one sample in a study of metastatic and nonmetastatic thyroid tumors. TCRdb ran MiXCR on the PCR reads. Counted here are 20,000 or so clones, more than 20% occurring once; the ten biggest clones make up about 64%. Material: blood. The receptor set was obtained from a male donor with papillary thyroid cancer or a benign thyroid nodule (not recorded which). Some clones in this sample may be carry-over from other donors' samples. Each CDR3 is given with its conserved first and last residue. Fields, in order: J gene, clone size, V gene, D gene, CDR3 protein, CDR3 DNA. D genes are given only for firm matches. Rows may omit the clone size; those that give it use once, few, many or a size class.

j_gene: TRBJ2-1
abundance: many
v_gene: TRBV5-1
d_gene: -
CDR3aa: CASSLVLGLVDEQFF
CDR3nt: TGCGCCAGCAGCTTGGTTCTGGGCCTAGTGGATGAGCAGTTCTTC

j_gene: TRBJ1-2
abundance: -
v_gene: TRBV28
d_gene: -
CDR3aa: CASSLSVGAGYTF
CDR3nt: TGTGCCAGCAGTTTATCGGTCGGCGCCGGCTACACCTTC

j_gene: TRBJ2-2
abundance: -
v_gene: TRBV6-1
d_gene: TRBD1
CDR3aa: CASKTGGTGELFF
CDR3nt: TGTGCCAGCAAAACAGGGGGCACCGGGGAGCTGTTTTTT

j_gene: TRBJ1-2
abundance: many
v_gene: TRBV20-1
d_gene: TRBD1
CDR3aa: CSARQGVAGYTF
CDR3nt: TGCAGTGCAAGACAGGGGGTGGCCGGCTACACCTTC

j_gene: TRBJ1-2
abundance: few
v_gene: TRBV28
d_gene: -
CDR3aa: CASSTTRRRNYGYTF
CDR3nt: TGTGCCAGCAGCACAACCAGGAGGAGGAACTATGGCTACACCTTC

j_gene: TRBJ2-2
abundance: -
v_gene: TRBV7-8
d_gene: -
CDR3aa: CASSLVRDTGTGELFF
CDR3nt: TGTGCCAGCAGCTTAGTAAGGGACACGGGCACCGGGGAGCTGTTTTTT

j_gene: TRBJ2-1
abundance: many
v_gene: TRBV28
d_gene: TRBD2
CDR3aa: CASSTFKGLAGVPYNEQFF
CDR3nt: TGTGCCAGCAGTACTTTTAAGGGACTAGCGGGAGTCCCCTACAATGAGCAGTTCTTC

j_gene: TRBJ1-1
abundance: many
v_gene: TRBV5-1
d_gene: TRBD1
CDR3aa: CASSKASGTGATEAFF
CDR3nt: TGCGCCAGCAGCAAAGCCTCCGGGACAGGGGCTACTGAAGCTTTCTTT

j_gene: TRBJ2-7
abundance: -
v_gene: TRBV6-1
d_gene: TRBD2
CDR3aa: CASSSTLRGGQYEQYF
CDR3nt: TGTGCCAGCAGTTCCACCTTACGGGGGGGTCAGTACGAGCAGTACTTC

j_gene: TRBJ2-3
abundance: many
v_gene: TRBV20-1
d_gene: TRBD2
CDR3aa: CSATPLAGGAQYF
CDR3nt: TGCAGTGCTACCCCTCTAGCGGGAGGGGCGCAGTATTTT

j_gene: TRBJ1-1
abundance: few
v_gene: TRBV28
d_gene: -
CDR3aa: CASSFAGGPGKQAFF
CDR3nt: TGTGCCAGCAGTTTCGCTGGGGGGCCAGGAAAGCAAGCTTTCTTT

j_gene: TRBJ2-3
abundance: few
v_gene: TRBV28
d_gene: TRBD1
CDR3aa: CASSPDRGLRTDTQYF
CDR3nt: TGTGCCAGCAGTCCGGACAGGGGGCTCCGCACAGATACGCAGTATTTT

j_gene: TRBJ2-1
abundance: few
v_gene: TRBV19
d_gene: TRBD2
CDR3aa: CASSTSSGWGDEQFF
CDR3nt: TGTGCCAGTAGTACCTCTAGCGGGTGGGGGGATGAGCAGTTCTTC

j_gene: TRBJ2-1
abundance: many
v_gene: TRBV30
d_gene: -
CDR3aa: CAWRKDSPNEQFF
CDR3nt: TGTGCCTGGAGAAAAGACTCACCCAATGAGCAGTTCTTC

j_gene: TRBJ2-1
abundance: many
v_gene: TRBV30
d_gene: -
CDR3aa: CAWSGLANEQFF
CDR3nt: TGTGCCTGGAGTGGCCTAGCGAATGAGCAGTTCTTC

j_gene: TRBJ1-2
abundance: -
v_gene: TRBV18
d_gene: TRBD1
CDR3aa: CASSPGTGEVDGYTF
CDR3nt: TGTGCCAGCTCACCGGGGACAGGGGAGGTAGATGGCTACACCTTC

j_gene: TRBJ2-6
abundance: many
v_gene: TRBV20-1
d_gene: -
CDR3aa: CSARTPWDSGANVLTF
CDR3nt: TGCAGTGCTAGGACCCCATGGGACTCTGGGGCCAACGTCCTGACTTTC

j_gene: TRBJ2-6
abundance: many
v_gene: TRBV12-3/TRBV12-4
d_gene: -
CDR3aa: CASVPITRDSGANVLTF
CDR3nt: TGTGCCAGCGTACCAATCACAAGGGACTCTGGGGCCAACGTCCTGACTTTC

j_gene: TRBJ2-5
abundance: -
v_gene: TRBV5-1
d_gene: TRBD1
CDR3aa: CANSLEEGQGKETQYF
CDR3nt: TGCGCCAACAGCTTGGAAGAGGGACAGGGGAAAGAGACCCAGTACTTC

j_gene: TRBJ2-5
abundance: -
v_gene: TRBV12-3/TRBV12-4
d_gene: TRBD2
CDR3aa: CASSLGLAGVVETQYF
CDR3nt: TGTGCCAGCAGTTTAGGGCTAGCGGGAGTGGTGGAGACCCAGTACTTC

j_gene: TRBJ2-1
abundance: many
v_gene: TRBV20-1
d_gene: TRBD2
CDR3aa: CSAQSGRDYNEQFF
CDR3nt: TGCAGTGCTCAGAGCGGGAGGGACTACAATGAGCAGTTCTTC

j_gene: TRBJ1-1
abundance: many
v_gene: TRBV29-1
d_gene: -
CDR3aa: CSVEGSTEAFF
CDR3nt: TGCAGCGTTGAAGGGAGCACTGAAGCTTTCTTT

j_gene: TRBJ2-3
abundance: -
v_gene: TRBV20-1
d_gene: TRBD2
CDR3aa: CSARAGLAGGGTDTQYF
CDR3nt: TGCAGTGCTAGAGCTGGACTAGCGGGAGGGGGGACAGATACGCAGTATTTT

j_gene: TRBJ2-1
abundance: -
v_gene: TRBV20-1
d_gene: TRBD2
CDR3aa: CSARTSGTDEQFF
CDR3nt: TGCAGTGCTAGGACTAGCGGGACGGATGAGCAGTTCTTC

j_gene: TRBJ2-1
abundance: many
v_gene: TRBV28
d_gene: TRBD2
CDR3aa: CASSLSGSLSNEQFF
CDR3nt: TGTGCCAGCAGCTTAAGCGGGAGTCTTTCCAATGAGCAGTTCTTC

j_gene: TRBJ1-6
abundance: -
v_gene: TRBV9
d_gene: -
CDR3aa: CASSPTSSYNSPLHF
CDR3nt: TGTGCCAGCAGCCCCACCAGCTCCTATAATTCACCCCTCCACTTT

j_gene: TRBJ2-4
abundance: few
v_gene: TRBV18
d_gene: TRBD1
CDR3aa: CASSPPGQGAKNIQYF
CDR3nt: TGTGCCAGCTCACCACCGGGACAGGGGGCCAAAAACATTCAGTACTTC

j_gene: TRBJ1-5
abundance: many
v_gene: TRBV11-3
d_gene: -
CDR3aa: CASSSGAGPMPQHF
CDR3nt: TGTGCCAGCAGCTCCGGAGCAGGGCCCATGCCCCAGCATTTT

j_gene: TRBJ1-5
abundance: many
v_gene: TRBV6-5
d_gene: -
CDR3aa: CASSYLKNQPQHF
CDR3nt: TGTGCCAGCAGTTATCTAAAGAATCAGCCCCAGCATTTT

j_gene: TRBJ1-2
abundance: many
v_gene: TRBV7-9
d_gene: -
CDR3aa: CASSPITGLWGYTF
CDR3nt: TGTGCCAGCAGTCCAATCACAGGGTTGTGGGGCTACACCTTC

j_gene: TRBJ2-2
abundance: -
v_gene: TRBV7-6
d_gene: TRBD1
CDR3aa: CASSLAGQGAGELFF
CDR3nt: TGTGCCAGCAGCTTAGCGGGACAGGGGGCCGGGGAGCTGTTTTTT

j_gene: TRBJ1-1
abundance: few
v_gene: TRBV19
d_gene: -
CDR3aa: CASSTQINTEAFF
CDR3nt: TGTGCCAGTAGTACGCAGATTAACACTGAAGCTTTCTTT

j_gene: TRBJ2-7
abundance: many
v_gene: TRBV11-2
d_gene: -
CDR3aa: CASRTERGSYEQYF
CDR3nt: TGTGCCAGCAGGACGGAGAGAGGGTCCTACGAGCAGTACTTC

j_gene: TRBJ2-7
abundance: -
v_gene: TRBV30
d_gene: -
CDR3aa: CAWLPGVPPYEQYF
CDR3nt: TGTGCCTGGCTCCCGGGGGTACCTCCCTACGAGCAGTACTTC

j_gene: TRBJ2-2
abundance: many
v_gene: TRBV15
d_gene: -
CDR3aa: CATSRAGTNTGELFF
CDR3nt: TGTGCCACCAGCAGAGCCGGGACGAACACCGGGGAGCTGTTTTTT

j_gene: TRBJ2-3
abundance: many
v_gene: TRBV19
d_gene: TRBD2
CDR3aa: CASRSGSGHTDTQYF
CDR3nt: TGTGCCAGTAGAAGCGGGAGTGGGCACACAGATACGCAGTATTTT

j_gene: TRBJ2-3
abundance: many
v_gene: TRBV6-1
d_gene: TRBD2
CDR3aa: CASSEGRGSTDTQYF
CDR3nt: TGTGCCAGCAGTGAAGGGCGGGGGAGCACAGATACGCAGTATTTT